This T cell receptor (beta chain) was found in a study of resident and recirculating memory T cells in vitiligo. The wider study: Samples were epidermis from two lesional and two nonlesional sites, plus PBMCs.

This table comes from immunoSEQ multiplex PCR, and its TCRdb copy is limited to in-frame clones, with some not included. The sample contains fewer than 85,000 clones, 92% of which appear only once. V lost 0 bases and J 2 bases, leaving 9 bases between the germline ends. CDR1 and CDR2 from the germline V gene are SGHRS and YFSETQ. This CDR3 region has 14 residues. The sequence came from a male donor with vitiligo. The chain links TRBV5-1 to TRBJ2-7; no definite D call. The sequenced sample consisted of blood. For the CDR3, the DNA is TGCGCCAGCAGCTTGGCCTACACTACCTACGAGCAGTACTTC. Encoded protein: CASSLAYTTYEQYF.